This entry concerns a single T cell receptor beta chain. Germline V gives CDR1 SGDLS, CDR2 YYNGEE. The CDR3 is made up of 16 amino acids. V lost 0 bases to trimming and J lost 5 bases, with 14 bases between them. This record comes from a study of blood T cell repertoires in COVID-19. Study details: Samples representing acute and convalescent COVID-19 were sourced from the United States, Italy and Spain. PBMCs, B-cell-depleted T cells, or T cells were the source of the cDNA or gDNA that made up the material.

How the authors handled the data: Estimation of nucleated cell counts was performed using reference gene primer amplification. TCRdb's copy holds only in-frame clones and misses some; the assay was immunoSEQ multiplex PCR. That table is the source of V, J and clone size, and D and trimming were worked out from the DNA. The repertoire holds 95,000 to 150,000 clones, with about 78% as singletons. This sequence originates from a man aged 70-80 years with acute or convalescent COVID-19. The J gene is TRBJ2-2, the V gene TRBV9, with D perhaps matching TRBD1 (6 bases). The sample was peripheral blood. The DNA for the CDR3 is TGTGCCAGCAGCGTAGTGGCAGGGGTAGGAACCGGGGAGCTGTTTTTT. Translating gives CASSVVAGVGTGELFF. The full variable domain, in which reference TRBV9 and TRBJ2-2 provide the parts outside the CDR3, is DSGVTQTPKHLITATGQRVTLRCSPRSGDLSVYWYQQSLDQGLQFLIQYYNGEERAKGNILERFSAQQFPDLHSELNLSSLELGDSALYFCASSVVAGVGTGELFFGEGSRLTVL.